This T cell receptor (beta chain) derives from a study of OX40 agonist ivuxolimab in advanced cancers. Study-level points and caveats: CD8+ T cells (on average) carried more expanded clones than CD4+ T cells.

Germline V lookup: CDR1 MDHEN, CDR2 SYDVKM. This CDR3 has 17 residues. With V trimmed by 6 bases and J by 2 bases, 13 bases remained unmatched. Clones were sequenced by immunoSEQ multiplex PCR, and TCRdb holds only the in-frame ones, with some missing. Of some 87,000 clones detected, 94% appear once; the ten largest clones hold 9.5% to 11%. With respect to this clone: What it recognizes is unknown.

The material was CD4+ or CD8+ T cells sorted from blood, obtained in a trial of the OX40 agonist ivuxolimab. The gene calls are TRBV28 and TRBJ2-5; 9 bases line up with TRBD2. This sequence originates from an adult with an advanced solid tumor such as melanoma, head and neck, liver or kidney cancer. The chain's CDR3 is CASSSPLLAGKQETQYF. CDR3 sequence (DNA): TGTGCCAGCAGCTCCCCACTACTAGCGGGCAAACAAGAGACCCAGTACTTC.